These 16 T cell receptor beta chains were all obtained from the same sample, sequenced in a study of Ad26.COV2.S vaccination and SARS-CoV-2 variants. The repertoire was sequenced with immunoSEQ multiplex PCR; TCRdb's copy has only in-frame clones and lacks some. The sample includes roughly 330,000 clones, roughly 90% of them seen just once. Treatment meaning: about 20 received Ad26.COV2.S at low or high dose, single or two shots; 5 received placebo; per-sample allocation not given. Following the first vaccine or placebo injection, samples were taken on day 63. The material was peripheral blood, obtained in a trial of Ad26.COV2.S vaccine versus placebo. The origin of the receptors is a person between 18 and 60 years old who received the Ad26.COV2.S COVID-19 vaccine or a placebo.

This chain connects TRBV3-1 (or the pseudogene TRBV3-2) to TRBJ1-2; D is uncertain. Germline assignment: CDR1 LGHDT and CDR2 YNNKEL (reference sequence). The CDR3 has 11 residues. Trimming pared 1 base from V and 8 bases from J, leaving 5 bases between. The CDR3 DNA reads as TGTGCCAGCAGCCAAGCAAGGGGCTACACCTTC. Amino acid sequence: CASSQARGYTF.

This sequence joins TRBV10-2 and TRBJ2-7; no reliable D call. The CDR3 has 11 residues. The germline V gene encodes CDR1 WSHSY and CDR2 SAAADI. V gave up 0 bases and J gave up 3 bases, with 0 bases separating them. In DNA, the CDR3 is TGCGCCAGCAGTGAGTCCTACGAGCAGTACTTC. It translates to CASSESYEQYF.

CDR3 residues: CASSRRLAGGLYNEQFF. CDR3 DNA: TGTGCCAGCAGTCGGCGACTAGCGGGGGGGCTTTACAATGAGCAGTTCTTC. V gene TRBV16 combines with J gene TRBJ2-1; the match to TRBD2 covers 14 bases. V lost 6 bases to trimming and J lost 4 bases; unmatched junction nucleotides: 8. Germline-derived CDR1 and CDR2 are KGHSY and FQNENV. The CDR3 has 17 residues.

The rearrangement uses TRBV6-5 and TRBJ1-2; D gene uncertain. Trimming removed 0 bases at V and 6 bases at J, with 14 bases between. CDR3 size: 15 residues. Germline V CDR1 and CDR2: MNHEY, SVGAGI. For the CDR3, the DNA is TGTGCCAGCAGTTACTCGATGTACATCCCCGATGGCTACACCTTC. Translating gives CASSYSMYIPDGYTF.

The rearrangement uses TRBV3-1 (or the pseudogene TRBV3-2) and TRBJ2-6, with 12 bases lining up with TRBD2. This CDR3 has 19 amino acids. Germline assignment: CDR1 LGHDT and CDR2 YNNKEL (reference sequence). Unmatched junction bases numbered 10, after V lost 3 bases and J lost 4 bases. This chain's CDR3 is CASSHPTSGGVQGANVLTF. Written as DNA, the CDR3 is TGTGCCAGCAGCCACCCGACTAGCGGGGGAGTGCAAGGGGCCAACGTCCTGACTTTC.

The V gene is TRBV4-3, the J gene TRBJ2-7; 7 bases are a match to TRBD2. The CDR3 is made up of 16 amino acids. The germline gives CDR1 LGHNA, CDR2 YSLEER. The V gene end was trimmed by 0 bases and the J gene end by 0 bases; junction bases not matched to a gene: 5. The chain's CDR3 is CASSQEGGLFSYEQYF. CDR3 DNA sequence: TGCGCCAGCAGCCAAGAGGGAGGGCTTTTCTCCTACGAGCAGTACTTC.

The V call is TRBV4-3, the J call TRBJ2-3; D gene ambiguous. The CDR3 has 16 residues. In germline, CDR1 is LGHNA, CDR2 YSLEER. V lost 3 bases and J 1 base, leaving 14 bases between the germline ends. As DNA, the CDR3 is TGCGCCAGCAGCCAGACACAGACTCGTGGCACAGATACGCAGTATTTT. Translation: CASSQTQTRGTDTQYF.

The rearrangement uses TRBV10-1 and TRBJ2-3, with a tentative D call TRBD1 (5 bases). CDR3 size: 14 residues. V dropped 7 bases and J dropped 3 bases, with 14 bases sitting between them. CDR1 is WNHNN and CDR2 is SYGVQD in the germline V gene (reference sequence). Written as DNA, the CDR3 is TGCGCCAGCAACGCAGGGCTCGGGACAGATACGCAGTATTTT. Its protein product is CASNAGLGTDTQYF.

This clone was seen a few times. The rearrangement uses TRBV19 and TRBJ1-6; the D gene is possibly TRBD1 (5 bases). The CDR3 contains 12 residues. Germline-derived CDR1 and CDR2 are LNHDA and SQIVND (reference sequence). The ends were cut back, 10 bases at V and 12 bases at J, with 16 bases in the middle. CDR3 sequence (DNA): TGTGCCACCCGTCGCCAGGGAGGACCCCTCCACTTT. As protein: CATRRQGGPLHF. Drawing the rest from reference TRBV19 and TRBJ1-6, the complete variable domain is DGGITQSPKYLFRKEGQNVTLSCEQNLNHDAMYWYRQDPGQGLRLIYYSQIVNDFQKGDIAEGYSVSREKKESFPLTVTSAQKNPTAFYLCATRRQGGPLHFGNGTRLTVT.

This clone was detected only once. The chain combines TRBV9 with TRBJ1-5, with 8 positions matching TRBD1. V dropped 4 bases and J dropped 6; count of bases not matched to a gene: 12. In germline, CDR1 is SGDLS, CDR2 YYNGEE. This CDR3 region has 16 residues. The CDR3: CASSSTGGEGSQPQHF. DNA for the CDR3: TGTGCCAGCAGCTCTACAGGGGGAGAAGGTAGTCAGCCCCAGCATTTT.

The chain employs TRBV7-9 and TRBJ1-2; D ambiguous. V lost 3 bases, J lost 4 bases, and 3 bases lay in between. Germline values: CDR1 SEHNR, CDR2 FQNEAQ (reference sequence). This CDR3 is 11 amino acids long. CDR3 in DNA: TGTGCCAGCAGCTTTAGCTATGGCTACACCTTC. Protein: CASSFSYGYTF.

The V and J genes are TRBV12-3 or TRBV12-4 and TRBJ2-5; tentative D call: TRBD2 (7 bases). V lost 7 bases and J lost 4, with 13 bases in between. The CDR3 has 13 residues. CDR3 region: CASTRGGGETQYF. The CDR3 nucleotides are TGTGCCAGCACTCGAGGGGGGGGAGAGACCCAGTACTTC.

In DNA form, the CDR3 reads TGTTTGCCAGGGACAGGGGGCCAAGGCACTGAAGCTTTCTTT. Translated: CLPGTGGQGTEAFF. The chain has TRBV5-4 and TRBJ1-1, with 12 bases fitting TRBD1. Germline V gene sequence: CDR1 SGHNT, CDR2 YYREEE (reference sequence). This CDR3 contains 14 residues.

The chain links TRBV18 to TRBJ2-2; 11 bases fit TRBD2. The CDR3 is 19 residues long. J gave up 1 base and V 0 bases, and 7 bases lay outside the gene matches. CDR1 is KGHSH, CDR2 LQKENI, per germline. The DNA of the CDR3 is TGTGCCAGCTCACCACCTGACTTTGGGACTAGCGGGAACACCGGGGAGCTGTTTTTT. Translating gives CASSPPDFGTSGNTGELFF.

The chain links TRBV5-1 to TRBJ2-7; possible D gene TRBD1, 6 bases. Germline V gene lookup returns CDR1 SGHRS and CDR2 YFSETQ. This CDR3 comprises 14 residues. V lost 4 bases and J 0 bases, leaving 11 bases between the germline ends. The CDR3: CASSRQVSSYEQYF. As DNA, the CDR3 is TGCGCCAGCAGCAGACAGGTGAGCTCCTACGAGCAGTACTTC.

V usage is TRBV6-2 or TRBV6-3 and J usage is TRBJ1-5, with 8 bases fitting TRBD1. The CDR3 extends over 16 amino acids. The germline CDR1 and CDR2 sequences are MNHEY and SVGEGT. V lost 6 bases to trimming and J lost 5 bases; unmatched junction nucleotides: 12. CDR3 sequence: CASSPSQGAHDQPQHF. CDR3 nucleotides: TGTGCCAGCAGCCCTTCTCAGGGGGCGCATGATCAGCCCCAGCATTTT.